This TCR beta chain was captured in a study of blood T cell repertoires in COVID-19. Clones were sequenced by immunoSEQ multiplex PCR, and TCRdb holds only the in-frame ones, with some missing. The sample carries about 30,000 clones, around 89% recorded once. Germline assignment: CDR1 SNHLY and CDR2 FYNNEI. The CDR3 is 14 amino acids. Trimming cost V 6 bases and J 2 bases, with 14 bases left between them. Source material: peripheral blood. The chain carries TRBV2 and TRBJ2-7; D may be TRBD1 (6 bases). The sequence derives from a man at least 80 years old with acute or convalescent COVID-19. For the CDR3, the DNA is TGTGCCAGCAGGAGGGACCCAGGGGCCTACGAGCAGTACTTC. Translating it yields CASRRDPGAYEQYF.